This entry lists 25 T cell receptor beta chains sequenced from one sample in a study of PD-L1 blockade in urothelial cancer. The repertoire was sequenced with immunoSEQ multiplex PCR; TCRdb's copy has only in-frame clones and lacks some. The profile shows 35,000 or so clones, over 75% of them singletons. Time point defined: pretreatment peripheral blood. This sample comprised PBMCs, obtained around atezolizumab (anti-PD-L1) treatment. The receptor set was obtained from a man in his 60s with urothelial cancer.

The V gene is TRBV5-6, the J gene TRBJ1-1; unclear D gene. Trimming took off 0 bases at V and 6 bases at J, with 12 bases between the two ends. CDR1 is SGHDT and CDR2 is YYEEEE in the germline V gene. The CDR3 has 14 residues. The chain's CDR3 is CASSLGPGIAEAFF. The CDR3 nucleotides are TGTGCCAGCAGCTTGGGACCGGGTATCGCTGAAGCTTTCTTT.

V gene TRBV29-1 combines with J gene TRBJ2-1; perhaps TRBD2 as D (5 bases). V lost 4 bases to trimming and J lost 6 bases, with 7 bases between them. The CDR3 is made up of 11 amino acids. Germline V gene lookup returns CDR1 SQVTM and CDR2 ANQGSEA. This chain's CDR3 is CSVVRGNEQFF. DNA for the CDR3: TGCAGCGTTGTCCGGGGCAATGAGCAGTTCTTC.

The V call is TRBV13, the J call TRBJ2-7; 8 bases are shared with TRBD1. CDR3 length: 13 amino acids. The germline V gene has CDR1 PRHDT and CDR2 FYEKMQ (reference sequence). The ends lost 8 bases at V and 3 bases at J; junction bases unmatched: 6. CDR3 sequence: CASPRDRIYEQYF. In DNA, the CDR3 is TGTGCCAGCCCCCGGGACAGGATCTACGAGCAGTACTTC.

The chain has TRBV7-8 and TRBJ2-5, with D possibly being TRBD1 (6 bases). Trimming took 4 bases from V and 5 from J, leaving 14 bases between them. The CDR3 spans 14 residues. CDR1 is SGHVS, CDR2 FQNEAQ, per germline. This chain's CDR3 is CASSSRRGRETQYF. As DNA, the CDR3 is TGTGCCAGCAGCTCCCGCAGGGGCAGGGAGACCCAGTACTTC. Complete variable domain (other parts from reference TRBV7-8 and TRBJ2-5): GAGVSQSPRYKVAKRGQDVALRCDPISGHVSLFWYQQALGQGPEFLTYFQNEAQLDKSGLPSDRFFAERPEGSVSTLKIQRTQQEDSAVYLCASSSRRGRETQYFGPGTRLLVL.

V gene TRBV10-3 combines with J gene TRBJ2-1; TRBD1 agrees at 8 bases. This CDR3 is built from 15 residues. The V gene end was trimmed by 2 bases and the J gene end by 9 bases; junction bases not matched to a gene: 9. CDR1 ENHRY and CDR2 SYGVKD come from the germline V gene. Written as DNA, the CDR3 is TGTGCCATCAGTGAGGTGCAGGGGGCCACTGGTGAGCAGTTCTTC. Protein product: CAISEVQGATGEQFF.

The V gene is TRBV9, the J gene TRBJ2-3; 7 bases agree with TRBD2. This CDR3 has 14 residues. Germline CDR1 reads SGDLS; CDR2 reads YYNGEE. Trimming took 0 bases from V and 5 from J; bases not matched to a gene: 3. The CDR3 region has the DNA TGTGCCAGCAGCGTAGGACTAGCAATAGATACGCAGTATTTT. Translating gives CASSVGLAIDTQYF.

V usage is TRBV7-3 and J usage is TRBJ1-1; D is unresolved. The CDR3 extends over 13 amino acids. Germline CDR1 SGHTA, CDR2 FQGTGA. V gave up 5 bases and J gave up 3 bases, with 10 bases separating them. The CDR3 nucleotides read TGTGCCAGCAGCCCCACGACATACACTGAAGCTTTCTTT. This codes for CASSPTTYTEAFF.

This chain uses TRBV6-5 with TRBJ1-6; TRBD1 is a possible D gene (6 bases). The CDR3 contains 16 residues. From germline, CDR1 is MNHEY and CDR2 SVGAGI. V was cut by 3 bases and J by 2 bases, with 11 bases left in between. The CDR3: CASSYFRGTYNSPLHF. The CDR3 DNA sequence: TGTGCCAGCAGTTATTTCAGGGGCACCTATAATTCACCCCTCCACTTT.

V and J are TRBV9 and TRBJ2-2, with 7 positions matching TRBD2. There are 17 residues in the CDR3. CDR1 is SGDLS and CDR2 is YYNGEE in the germline V gene. V was pared by 5 bases and J by 2 bases, with 12 bases of the junction left unmatched. The CDR3 nucleotides are TGTGCCAGCAGTCGTACCTCTAGCGGTGGAAACACCGGGGAGCTGTTTTTT. Protein: CASSRTSSGGNTGELFF. Full variable domain (missing parts from reference TRBV9 and TRBJ2-2): DSGVTQTPKHLITATGQRVTLRCSPRSGDLSVYWYQQSLDQGLQFLIQYYNGEERAKGNILERFSAQQFPDLHSELNLSSLELGDSALYFCASSRTSSGGNTGELFFGEGSRLTVL.

This rearrangement joins TRBV19 to TRBJ1-2, with TRBD1 as a possible D gene (5 bases). The germline V gene has CDR1 LNHDA and CDR2 SQIVND (reference sequence). Trimming left V 1 base short and J 3 bases short, with 12 bases between. The CDR3 is 15 amino acids. The CDR3 sequence is CASSIADGGYYGYTF. The CDR3 DNA sequence: TGTGCCAGTAGTATAGCGGACGGGGGGTACTATGGCTACACCTTC.

The chain joins TRBV7-8 to TRBJ1-4; 8 nucleotides match TRBD1. After removal of 5 bases from V and 1 base from J, the junction contained 9 bases not matched to a gene. This CDR3 contains 17 residues. Germline V gene lookup returns CDR1 SGHVS and CDR2 FQNEAQ. The chain's CDR3 is CASSPIGQGRTNEKLFF. CDR3 in DNA: TGTGCCAGCAGCCCCATAGGACAGGGTAGAACTAATGAAAAACTGTTTTTT.

This chain joins TRBV19 and TRBJ1-5, with 7 bases identical to TRBD1. Germline-derived CDR1 and CDR2 are LNHDA and SQIVND (reference sequence). The CDR3 consists of 15 residues. V dropped 6 bases and J dropped 2; count of bases not matched to a gene: 7. CDR3 sequence: CASSTTGRGNQPQHF. CDR3 bases: TGTGCCAGTAGCACGACAGGGAGAGGCAATCAGCCCCAGCATTTT.

J is TRBJ2-5 and V is TRBV7-3, with D maybe TRBD2 (8 bases). The CDR3 totals 17 residues. V gave up 5 bases and J gave up 0 bases, with 19 bases separating them. CDR1 and CDR2 (germline): SGHTA, FQGTGA. This chain's CDR3 is CASSPGGGQLYQETQYF. The CDR3 DNA follows: TGTGCCAGCAGCCCGGGGGGGGGACAGCTCTACCAAGAGACCCAGTACTTC. The full variable domain, in which reference TRBV7-3 and TRBJ2-5 provide the parts outside the CDR3, is GAGVSQTPSNKVTEKGKYVELRCDPISGHTALYWYRQSLGQGPEFLIYFQGTGAADDSGLPNDRFFAVRPEGSVSTLKIQRTERGDSAVYLCASSPGGGQLYQETQYFGPGTRLLVL.

This clone is medium-sized by share. This chain uses TRBV6-6 with TRBJ1-3; D is perhaps TRBD1 (5 bases). The length of the CDR3 is 16 residues. CDR1 and CDR2 (germline): MNHNY, SVGAGI (reference sequence). Trimming removed 0 bases at V and 0 bases at J, with 9 bases between. The DNA for the CDR3 is TGTGCCAGCAGTTACTCACAGGTGAACTCTGGAAACACCATATATTTT. Translation: CASSYSQVNSGNTIYF.

V gene TRBV6-5 combines with J gene TRBJ2-1; tentatively, D is TRBD2 (5 bases). CDR3 length: 15 amino acids. The germline V gene has CDR1 MNHEY and CDR2 SVGAGI. V shed 6 bases and J shed 11 bases, with 23 bases lying between them. This chain's CDR3 is CASSLSLTGTVQQFF. CDR3 coding DNA: TGTGCCAGCAGCCTTTCTCTTACGGGAACGGTGCAGCAGTTCTTC.

The chain is built from TRBV5-5 and TRBJ1-6; D remains ambiguous. Germline V lookup: CDR1 SGHKS, CDR2 YYEKEE (reference sequence). Trimming cost V 2 bases and J 5 bases, with 14 bases left between them. CDR3 size: 16 residues. CDR3 sequence (DNA): TGTGCCAGCAGCTTCGGCAGGCCTATTGATAATTCACCCCTCCACTTT. The encoded protein is CASSFGRPIDNSPLHF.

The chain combines TRBV18 with TRBJ1-1, with D tentatively TRBD1 (6 bases). In germline, CDR1 is KGHSH, CDR2 LQKENI. The CDR3 extends over 13 amino acids. Trimming removed 1 base at V and 8 bases at J, with 11 bases between. The CDR3 region has the DNA TGTGCCAGCTCACCACTGGGAGGGGGGGAAGCTTTCTTT. It encodes CASSPLGGGEAFF. Looking up the rest from reference TRBV18 and TRBJ1-1 gives the full variable domain: NAGVMQNPRHLVRRRGQEARLRCSPMKGHSHVYWYRQLPEEGLKFMVYLQKENIIDESGMPKERFSAEFPKEGPSILRIQQVVRGDSAAYFCASSPLGGGEAFFGQGTRLTVV.

The V call is TRBV7-2, the J call TRBJ1-3; 9 bases fit TRBD1. Looked up from germline, CDR1 is SGHTA and CDR2 is FQGNSA. J was trimmed by 4 bases and V by 5 bases; bases with no gene match: 6. CDR3 length: 15 residues. CDR3 nucleotide sequence: TGTGCCAGCAGCATTGGACAGGGGTTAGGAAACACCATATATTTT. It is translated as CASSIGQGLGNTIYF.

The chain carries TRBV5-4 and TRBJ2-7; TRBD2 matches 10 bases. The CDR3 runs 15 residues. Germline assignment: CDR1 SGHNT and CDR2 YYREEE (reference sequence). Losses at the gene ends were 3 bases for V and 2 bases for J; bases not matched to a gene: 5. As DNA, the CDR3 is TGTGCCAGCAGCTGGAGCGGGAGGGGGACCTACGAGCAGTACTTC. This translates into CASSWSGRGTYEQYF.

The rearrangement uses TRBV7-3 and TRBJ1-1; D is undetermined. CDR1 and CDR2 (germline): SGHTA, FQGTGA. The CDR3 is 14 amino acids. Trimming shortened V by 3 bases and J by 3 bases, and 11 bases separated the two germline ends. The DNA of the CDR3 is TGTGCCAGCAGCTTGATAAGCGGTGACACTGAAGCTTTCTTT. This gives the protein CASSLISGDTEAFF. The full variable domain, in which reference TRBV7-3 and TRBJ1-1 provide the parts outside the CDR3, is GAGVSQTPSNKVTEKGKYVELRCDPISGHTALYWYRQSLGQGPEFLIYFQGTGAADDSGLPNDRFFAVRPEGSVSTLKIQRTERGDSAVYLCASSLISGDTEAFFGQGTRLTVV.

This chain links TRBV9 with TRBJ2-3; 11 bases agree with TRBD2. This CDR3 is built from 16 residues. Germline V CDR1 and CDR2: SGDLS, YYNGEE. J was trimmed by 6 bases and V by 2 bases; bases with no gene match: 8. For the CDR3, the DNA is TGTGCCAGCAGCGTTAGCGGGAGGGCTGTCGCTGATACGCAGTATTTT. The encoded protein is CASSVSGRAVADTQYF.

The rearrangement uses TRBV30 and TRBJ1-3; D is possibly TRBD1 (6 bases). CDR3 length equals 14 residues. CDR1 is GTSNPN and CDR2 is SVGIG in the germline V gene (reference sequence). The V end was cut by 4 bases, the J end by 0 bases, with 10 bases between. The chain's CDR3 is CAWTEGGSGNTIYF. CDR3 bases: TGTGCCTGGACCGAAGGGGGCTCTGGAAACACCATATATTTT.

The chain is built from TRBV18 and TRBJ1-2; no clear D. V lost 3 bases, J lost 6 bases, and 14 bases lay in between. This CDR3 contains 14 residues. Per the germline V gene, CDR1 is KGHSH and CDR2 is LQKENI. CDR3 nucleotide sequence: TGTGCCAGCTCACCTCTACAGCTTGACCATGGCTACACCTTC. It codes for CASSPLQLDHGYTF.

This clone occurred a few times. The V and J genes are TRBV5-1 and TRBJ1-4; TRBD1 matches 9 bases. Germline V gene sequence: CDR1 SGHRS, CDR2 YFSETQ. The junction had 5 bases not matched to a gene; V was cut back by 0 bases and J by 11 bases. The CDR3 covers 14 residues. The CDR3 DNA follows: TGCGCCAGCAGCTTGGGACAGGGGGATCTCAAACTGTTTTTT. Residues: CASSLGQGDLKLFF.

The CDR3 DNA reads TGTGCCTGGGCTCTAGCGCCTAACTCCTACGAGCAGTACTTC. Protein: CAWALAPNSYEQYF. The rearrangement joins TRBV30 to TRBJ2-7; a possible D gene is TRBD2 (6 bases). The V end was cut by 5 bases, the J end by 0 bases, with 14 bases between. The germline CDR1 and CDR2 sequences are GTSNPN and SVGIG (reference sequence). There are 14 residues in the CDR3.